This TCR beta chain was profiled in a study of CD8+ T cells in alopecia areata. The study's findings and limits: The study found tofacitinib significantly decreased scalp clonality and expanded CD8+ clones among the top 100. Uncertainty about whether baseline CD8+ expansion is linked to response remains, with one nonresponder.

TCR sequencing used cDNA made by reverse transcription of extracted RNA. Generated by immunoSEQ multiplex PCR, the TCRdb table keeps only in-frame clones and is missing some. The sample consists of 120,000 to 150,000 clones, approximately 80% of them appearing once. Stated treatment: oral pan-JAK inhibitor, 5-10 mg twice daily. Lesional scalp tissue (obtained by punch biopsy) and peripheral blood were collected from alopecia areata patients. On this clone itself: Its antigen is as yet unknown.

The starting material was CD8+ T cells sorted from blood, obtained at week 4, from a patient treated with tofacitinib. The receptor was derived from a human donor with alopecia areata.

CDR3 sequence reads: CASSLRVLDPAIYF. CDR3 in DNA: TGTGCCAGCAGTCTCAGGGTTCTGGATCCTGCCATATATTTT. J is TRBJ1-3 and V is TRBV6-5; a possible D gene is TRBD1 (5 bases). Trimming removed 5 bases at V and 11 bases at J, with 19 bases between. This CDR3 spans 14 amino acids. Germline CDR1 MNHEY, CDR2 SVGAGI.